One and the same sample provided the 31 T cell receptor beta chains below, sequenced in a study of CD8 T cell repertoires and HIV-1 epitope variants. The data were produced by immunoSEQ multiplex PCR, yet TCRdb's version contains in-frame clones alone and is incomplete. Altogether 90,000 or so clones are present, over 70% being singletons, with the ten largest covering roughly 25%. Sample: uncultured baseline CD8+ T cells from peripheral blood mononuclear cells (PBMCs). These receptors all stem from a male donor with HIV.

CDR3 nucleotides: TGTGCCAGCAGCGTAGCAGGGTGGGCCACCGATGGCTACACCTTC. As protein: CASSVAGWATDGYTF. The genes are TRBV9 and TRBJ1-2; TRBD1 might be the D (5 bases). The germline gives CDR1 SGDLS, CDR2 YYNGEE. V shed 0 bases and J shed 6 bases, with 15 bases lying between them. The CDR3 is made up of 15 amino acids.

The rearrangement joins TRBV29-1 to TRBJ2-5, with 10 bases that match TRBD1. After removal of 4 bases from V and 3 bases from J, the junction contained 2 bases not matched to a gene. Germline CDR1 is SQVTM and CDR2 is ANQGSEA. CDR3 length: 13 residues. The CDR3 region is CSVAGTGEETQYF. In nucleotides, the CDR3 is TGCAGCGTTGCCGGGACAGGGGAAGAGACCCAGTACTTC.

J is TRBJ1-1 and V is TRBV4-3; no reliable D call. The V end lost 0 bases, the J end lost 8 bases, and 10 bases lay between the germline ends. Germline loops: CDR1 LGHNA, CDR2 YSLEER. This CDR3 spans 13 amino acids. The CDR3 DNA is TGCGCCAGCAGCCAAGAAGCTTCGGAGGAAGCTTTCTTT. The encoded protein is CASSQEASEEAFF.

This clone occurred a few times. The chain joins TRBV14 to TRBJ2-2; 10 bases line up with TRBD2. The CDR3 spans 17 residues. The germline V gene has CDR1 SGHDN and CDR2 FVKESK. Trimming removed 0 bases from V and 3 bases from J; junction bases left unmatched: 4. CDR3 DNA: TGTGCCAGCAGCCAAGATCTAGCGGGGGATTACACCGGGGAGCTGTTTTTT. Translated: CASSQDLAGDYTGELFF.

The gene calls are TRBV25-1 and TRBJ2-1; D is possibly TRBD1 or TRBD2 (5 bases each). Germline-derived CDR1 and CDR2 are MGHDK and SYGVNS. V lost 4 bases and J lost 3, with 13 bases in between. The CDR3 sequence is 15 residues long. The CDR3 loop is CASSGGQGSYNEQFF. DNA for the CDR3: TGTGCCAGCAGTGGAGGGCAGGGAAGCTACAATGAGCAGTTCTTC.

This chain uses TRBV7-9 with TRBJ1-2; possibly TRBD1 for D (6 bases). From germline, CDR1 is SEHNR and CDR2 FQNEAQ (reference sequence). Trimming removed 3 bases from V and 8 bases from J, with 10 bases in between. The CDR3 is made up of 12 amino acids. The CDR3 spells CASSFNREGYTF. The CDR3 nucleotides are TGTGCCAGCAGCTTTAACAGGGAGGGCTACACCTTC.

The rearrangement uses TRBV4-2 and TRBJ2-1; D remains unclear. Germline V CDR1 and CDR2: LGHNA, YNFKEQ. V shed 1 base and J shed 1 base, with 20 bases lying between them. The CDR3 has 19 amino acids. This CDR3 reads CASSQGTANVIGSYNEQFF. As DNA, the CDR3 is TGTGCCAGCAGCCAAGGTACCGCTAACGTAATCGGGTCCTACAATGAGCAGTTCTTC.

This clone was picked up one time. This chain connects TRBV5-6 to TRBJ2-3; 9 bases agree with TRBD1. CDR1 and CDR2 (germline): SGHDT, YYEEEE. This CDR3 comprises 16 residues. V trimming: 4 bases; J trimming: 2 bases; junction bases outside the gene matches: 8. In nucleotides, the CDR3 is TGTGCCAGCAGCGCCCCGGGACAGGGATACACAGATACGCAGTATTTT. It yields the protein CASSAPGQGYTDTQYF.

The rearrangement links TRBV5-1 to TRBJ1-6; 9 nucleotides match TRBD1. Germline CDR1 and CDR2: SGHRS and YFSETQ. The J segment lost 7 bases and the V segment lost 5 bases, leaving 7 bases of the junction unmatched. This CDR3 has 15 amino acids. CDR3 sequence reads: CASRMSGTGNSPLHF. The DNA for the CDR3 is TGCGCCAGCAGAATGTCCGGGACAGGGAATTCACCCCTCCACTTT.

The V and J genes are TRBV29-1 and TRBJ2-1; either TRBD1 or TRBD2 may fit D (5 bases each). The V gene's germline CDR1 is SQVTM and CDR2 ANQGSEA. Deletions cut 0 bases from V and 8 bases from J, with 17 bases between. CDR3 size: 15 residues. DNA for the CDR3: TGCAGCGTTGAAGATCAGTTGATGGGGCGGGATGAGCAGTTCTTC. Its translation is CSVEDQLMGRDEQFF.

V gene TRBV19 combines with J gene TRBJ1-6, with unresolved D. The V gene's germline CDR1 is LNHDA and CDR2 SQIVND (reference sequence). V lost 3 bases and J 7 bases, leaving 10 bases between the germline ends. The CDR3 sequence is 14 residues long. The CDR3 sequence: CASSMEGGNSPLHF. The CDR3, as DNA: TGTGCCAGTAGTATGGAGGGCGGAAATTCACCCCTCCACTTT.

V is TRBV25-1 and J is TRBJ2-6; TRBD1 agrees at 8 bases. Germline CDR1 reads MGHDK; CDR2 reads SYGVNS. The CDR3 is 17 residues long. Trimming took 7 bases from V and 0 from J; bases not matched to a gene: 8. CDR3 DNA sequence: TGTGCCAGCACTGAGACAGGGGTGAGCTCTGGGGCCAACGTCCTGACTTTC. It yields the protein CASTETGVSSGANVLTF.

J is TRBJ1-2 and V is TRBV30; D remains ambiguous. This CDR3 is 15 amino acids long. Looked up from germline, CDR1 is GTSNPN and CDR2 is SVGIG (reference sequence). Between the trimmed V and J ends, which lost 2 bases and 3 bases, there was a span of 16 bases. The CDR3 is CAWSPGVRNDYGYTF. The DNA of the CDR3 is TGTGCCTGGAGTCCCGGTGTAAGAAATGACTATGGCTACACCTTC.

The rearrangement links TRBV19 to TRBJ1-1; perhaps TRBD1 as D (5 bases). The CDR3 consists of 13 residues. The germline CDR1 and CDR2 sequences are LNHDA and SQIVND (reference sequence). V dropped 3 bases and J dropped 5 bases, with 10 bases sitting between them. The CDR3 nucleotides are TGTGCCAGTAGTATGGCCAGGGAGACTGAAGCTTTCTTT. Protein: CASSMARETEAFF.

The chain uses TRBV6-1 and TRBJ1-5; unclear D gene. The ends were cut back, 3 bases at V and 0 bases at J, with 6 bases in the middle. The germline V gene encodes CDR1 MNHNS and CDR2 SASEGT. The CDR3 contains 14 residues. In nucleotides, the CDR3 is TGTGCCAGCAGTGAGGGGTATAGCAATCAGCCCCAGCATTTT. Encoded protein: CASSEGYSNQPQHF.

This chain joins TRBV18 and TRBJ1-1; D is undetermined. Germline CDR1 KGHSH, CDR2 LQKENI. Trimming shortened V by 2 bases and J by 0 bases, and 4 bases separated the two germline ends. This CDR3 region has 13 residues. The CDR3 sequence is CASSPVMNTEAFF. The CDR3 DNA reads TGTGCCAGCTCACCAGTCATGAACACTGAAGCTTTCTTT.

This chain joins TRBV5-4 and TRBJ1-2, with 8 bases identical to TRBD1. J lost 1 base, V lost 1 base, and 9 bases had no gene match. CDR1 is SGHNT and CDR2 is YYREEE in the germline V gene (reference sequence). This CDR3 has 17 amino acids. The CDR3 DNA reads TGTGCCAGCAGCTTGCCGGCAGGGGGCAACTTTAACTATGGCTACACCTTC. Protein product: CASSLPAGGNFNYGYTF. The full variable domain, with the rest looked up from reference TRBV5-4 and TRBJ1-2, is ETGVTQSPTHLIKTRGQQVTLRCSSQSGHNTVSWYQQALGQGPQFIFQYYREEENGRGNFPPRFSGLQFPNYSSELNVNALELDDSALYLCASSLPAGGNFNYGYTFGSGTRLTVV.

The sample holds one count of this clone. The gene calls are TRBV28 and TRBJ1-2; perhaps TRBD1 as D (5 bases). V dropped 2 bases and J dropped 6 bases, with 13 bases sitting between them. Germline V gives CDR1 MDHEN, CDR2 SYDVKM. This CDR3 region has 14 residues. CDR3 in DNA: TGTGCCAGCAGTTTAGACGGGGGGACTGATGGCTACACCTTC. This translates into CASSLDGGTDGYTF.

The rearrangement uses TRBV7-9 and TRBJ1-1; D remains ambiguous. The V and J ends lost 4 bases and 1 base respectively, with 13 bases between them. This CDR3 contains 15 residues. Germline CDR1 is SEHNR and CDR2 is FQNEAQ (reference sequence). CDR3 loop: CASSSPGLPNTEAFF. CDR3 coding DNA: TGTGCCAGCAGCTCGCCCGGGCTCCCGAACACTGAAGCTTTCTTT.

The gene calls are TRBV5-5 and TRBJ2-5; D is undetermined. The CDR3 is made up of 14 amino acids. Germline values: CDR1 SGHKS, CDR2 YYEKEE (reference sequence). The V gene lost 0 bases and the J gene lost 2 bases, with 8 bases spanning the gap. CDR3 in amino acids: CASSLDGRQETQYF. Here the CDR3 DNA reads TGTGCCAGCAGCTTGGATGGCAGGCAAGAGACCCAGTACTTC.

The CDR3 loop is CASRLAQNTEAFF. CDR3 in DNA: TGTGCCAGCAGGCTGGCACAGAACACTGAAGCTTTCTTT. The chain employs TRBV6-1 and TRBJ1-1; D not resolved. The CDR3 covers 13 residues. Germline-derived CDR1 and CDR2 are MNHNS and SASEGT. The V gene lost 6 bases and the J gene lost 1 base, with 9 bases spanning the gap.

A few counts support this clone. V and J are TRBV5-5 and TRBJ1-2, with 7 bases aligning to TRBD1. CDR1 and CDR2 from the germline V gene are SGHKS and YYEKEE (reference sequence). The V gene end was trimmed by 4 bases and the J gene end by 1 base; junction bases not matched to a gene: 13. CDR3 length: 17 amino acids. CDR3 protein: CASSPLDRPPLNYGYTF. The CDR3 DNA reads TGTGCCAGCAGCCCACTGGACAGGCCCCCGCTTAACTATGGCTACACCTTC.

The V and J genes are TRBV2 and TRBJ2-1, with TRBD2 matching 12 bases. Germline CDR1 reads SNHLY; CDR2 reads FYNNEI. The V gene end was trimmed by 6 bases and the J gene end by 0 bases; junction bases not matched to a gene: 9. There are 18 residues in the CDR3. The CDR3 DNA reads as TGTGCCAGCAGCGAGGGGGGACTAGCGGGTTTCTCCTACAATGAGCAGTTCTTC. Amino acid sequence: CASSEGGLAGFSYNEQFF.

This clone was recorded once. The chain links TRBV4-1 to TRBJ2-1; TRBD2 matches 9 bases. Germline V lookup: CDR1 MGHRA, CDR2 YSYEKL. Trimming at V came to 1 base and at J to 0 bases, leaving 4 bases not matched to a gene. The CDR3 runs 17 residues. CDR3 amino acids: CASSQVSGGSSYNEQFF. CDR3 sequence (DNA): TGCGCCAGCAGCCAAGTTAGCGGGGGCAGCTCCTACAATGAGCAGTTCTTC.

The CDR3 loop is CASSENRVGTEAFF. As DNA, the CDR3 is TGTGCCAGCAGTGAGAACAGGGTGGGGACTGAAGCTTTCTTT. This chain joins TRBV6-4 and TRBJ1-1; D is perhaps TRBD1 (6 bases). The V gene's germline CDR1 is MRHNA and CDR2 SNTAGT. The CDR3 spans 14 residues. V was cut by 3 bases and J by 5 bases, with 13 bases left in between.

V gene TRBV9 combines with J gene TRBJ2-2; TRBD1 aligns across 12 bases. V shed 0 bases, J shed 5 bases, and the junction held 5 bases outside the gene matches. Germline CDR1 and CDR2: SGDLS and YYNGEE. The CDR3 loop spans 17 amino acids. The CDR3 loop reads CASSVGGQGARTGELFF. CDR3 sequence (DNA): TGTGCCAGCAGCGTAGGGGGACAGGGGGCCAGAACCGGGGAGCTGTTTTTT.

CDR3 amino acids: CASMGVGNTEAFF. For the CDR3, the DNA is TGTGCCAGTATGGGAGTTGGGAACACTGAAGCTTTCTTT. This chain uses TRBV19 with TRBJ1-1; D is unresolved. CDR1 and CDR2 from the germline V gene are LNHDA and SQIVND (reference sequence). Trimming stripped 7 bases from V and 1 base from J, with 10 bases between. The CDR3 loop spans 13 amino acids.

The CDR3 DNA reads as TGTGCCAGCAGCTTAGGAGGGGGGCCACAGCCCCAGCATTTT. It codes for CASSLGGGPQPQHF. The chain carries TRBV7-2 and TRBJ1-5; D is possibly TRBD1 (6 bases). Germline values: CDR1 SGHTA, CDR2 FQGNSA. V dropped 1 base and J dropped 7 bases, with 11 bases sitting between them. The CDR3 loop spans 14 amino acids.

The V and J genes are TRBV9 and TRBJ2-6; D is possibly TRBD2 (6 bases). CDR1 is SGDLS and CDR2 is YYNGEE in the germline V gene. V was cut by 2 bases and J by 2 bases, with 8 bases left in between. The CDR3 runs 15 residues. DNA of the CDR3: TGTGCCAGCAGCGTTGGGGGGACTGGGGCCAACGTCCTGACTTTC. The encoded protein is CASSVGGTGANVLTF. Looking up the rest from reference TRBV9 and TRBJ2-6 gives the full variable domain: DSGVTQTPKHLITATGQRVTLRCSPRSGDLSVYWYQQSLDQGLQFLIQYYNGEERAKGNILERFSAQQFPDLHSELNLSSLELGDSALYFCASSVGGTGANVLTFGAGSRLTVL.

The chain couples TRBV6-5 to TRBJ2-7; TRBD2 matches at 7 bases. CDR1 MNHEY and CDR2 SVGAGI come from the germline V gene. The CDR3 is 15 residues long. The V gene end was trimmed by 0 bases and the J gene end by 4 bases; junction bases not matched to a gene: 6. In nucleotides, the CDR3 is TGTGCCAGCAGTTACTCAGAGACTAGCATATACGAGCAGTACTTC. This codes for CASSYSETSIYEQYF.

In its sample, this clone was seen many times. V usage is TRBV4-2 and J usage is TRBJ2-1; 9 nucleotides match TRBD1. There are 14 residues in the CDR3. Losses at the gene ends were 4 bases for V and 6 bases for J; bases not matched to a gene: 4. The germline CDR1 and CDR2 sequences are LGHNA and YNFKEQ. This chain's CDR3 is CASSPGTGINEQFF. CDR3 sequence (DNA): TGTGCCAGCAGCCCCGGGACAGGGATCAATGAGCAGTTCTTC.